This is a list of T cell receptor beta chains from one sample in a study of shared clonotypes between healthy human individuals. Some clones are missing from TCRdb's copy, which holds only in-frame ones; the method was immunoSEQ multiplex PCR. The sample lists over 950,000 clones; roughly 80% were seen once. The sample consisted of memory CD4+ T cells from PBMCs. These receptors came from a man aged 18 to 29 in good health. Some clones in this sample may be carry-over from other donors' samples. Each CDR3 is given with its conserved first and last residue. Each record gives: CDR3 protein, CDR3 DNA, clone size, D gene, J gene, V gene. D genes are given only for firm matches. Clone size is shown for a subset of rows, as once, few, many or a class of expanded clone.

cdr3_aa: CASSQAGVKDTQYF; cdr3_nt: TGCGCCAGCAGCCAAGCCGGAGTGAAAGATACGCAGTATTTT; clone_size: NA; d_call: NA; j_call: TRBJ2-3; v_call: TRBV4-1
cdr3_aa: CASSFRTGQGLPYEQYF; cdr3_nt: TGTGCCAGCAGTTTTCGGACGGGACAGGGTCTGCCCTACGAGCAGTACTTC; clone_size: NA; d_call: TRBD1; j_call: TRBJ2-7; v_call: TRBV27
cdr3_aa: CASSSYGTASYEQYF; cdr3_nt: TGCGCCAGCAGCTCATATGGGACGGCCTCCTACGAGCAGTACTTC; clone_size: NA; d_call: NA; j_call: TRBJ2-7; v_call: TRBV5-1
cdr3_aa: CASSAQTHNEQFF; cdr3_nt: TGTGCCAGCAGCGCCCAAACACACAATGAGCAGTTCTTC; clone_size: NA; d_call: NA; j_call: TRBJ2-1; v_call: TRBV9
cdr3_aa: CASSLEGTGYTF; cdr3_nt: TGCGCCAGCAGCTTGGAGGGTACGGGCTACACCTTC; clone_size: once; d_call: NA; j_call: TRBJ1-2; v_call: TRBV5-1
cdr3_aa: CASSEAGREKFF; cdr3_nt: TGTGCCAGCAGTGAAGCGGGGAGAGAAAAGTTCTTC; clone_size: NA; d_call: NA; j_call: TRBJ2-1; v_call: TRBV2
cdr3_aa: CASRTATNEKLFF; cdr3_nt: TGTGCCAGCAGGACAGCAACTAATGAAAAACTGTTTTTT; clone_size: few; d_call: NA; j_call: TRBJ1-4; v_call: TRBV6-1
cdr3_aa: CASSLEPNTGELFF; cdr3_nt: TGCGCCAGCAGCTTGGAACCAAACACCGGGGAGCTGTTTTTT; clone_size: NA; d_call: NA; j_call: TRBJ2-2; v_call: TRBV5-1
cdr3_aa: CASSTGRRMETQYF; cdr3_nt: TGTGCCAGCAGTACGGGACGCCGTATGGAGACCCAGTACTTC; clone_size: once; d_call: NA; j_call: TRBJ2-5; v_call: TRBV2
cdr3_aa: CASSHGTGELFF; cdr3_nt: TGTGCCAGCAGCCATGGAACCGGGGAGCTGTTTTTT; clone_size: NA; d_call: NA; j_call: TRBJ2-2; v_call: TRBV11-3
cdr3_aa: CASSPLDEQFF; cdr3_nt: TGTGCCAGCTCACCCTTGGATGAGCAGTTCTTC; clone_size: NA; d_call: NA; j_call: TRBJ2-1; v_call: TRBV18
cdr3_aa: CASSLSLQYNSGANVLTF; cdr3_nt: TGTGCCAGCAGCTTAAGCTTGCAGTACAACTCTGGGGCCAACGTCCTGACTTTC; clone_size: NA; d_call: NA; j_call: TRBJ2-6; v_call: TRBV11-2
cdr3_aa: CASSFLSSSAGELFF; cdr3_nt: TGTGCCAGCAGCTTTTTGTCCAGTTCCGCCGGGGAGCTGTTTTTT; clone_size: NA; d_call: NA; j_call: TRBJ2-2; v_call: TRBV5-5
cdr3_aa: CASRISSGGNTGELFF; cdr3_nt: TGTGCCAGCAGGATTTCTAGCGGGGGAAACACCGGGGAGCTGTTTTTT; clone_size: once; d_call: TRBD2; j_call: TRBJ2-2; v_call: TRBV11-2
cdr3_aa: CASRAQGANEKLFF; cdr3_nt: TGTGCCAGCAGGGCCCAGGGGGCGAACGAAAAACTGTTTTTT; clone_size: NA; d_call: TRBD1; j_call: TRBJ1-4; v_call: TRBV25-1
cdr3_aa: CASSSPRSSMNTEAFF; cdr3_nt: TGTGCCAGCAGTTCCCCCAGGAGCTCCATGAACACTGAAGCTTTCTTT; clone_size: NA; d_call: NA; j_call: TRBJ1-1; v_call: TRBV28
cdr3_aa: CASSFYGANTGELFF; cdr3_nt: TGCGCCAGCAGCTTTTACGGGGCGAACACCGGGGAGCTGTTTTTT; clone_size: few; d_call: NA; j_call: TRBJ2-2; v_call: TRBV5-1